This record covers a single T cell receptor beta chain. This record belongs to a study of blood T cell repertoires in COVID-19. Study details: Researchers got acute and convalescent COVID-19 samples from the United States, Italy and Spain. PBMCs, B-cell-depleted T cells, or T cells were the source of the cDNA or gDNA that made up the material.

With V trimmed by 4 bases and J by 4 bases, 6 bases remained unmatched. Germline CDR1 LGHNA, CDR2 YNFKEQ. The length of the CDR3 is 14 residues. Sequenced by immunoSEQ multiplex PCR; TCRdb stores in-frame clones only, minus some. The data show roughly 250,000 clones, with roughly 87% seen just once and just over 7% held by the top ten. The J gene is TRBJ1-2, the V gene TRBV4-2; TRBD1 matches at 7 bases. The sequenced material came from peripheral blood. This TCR was recovered from a man in his fifties or sixties who had recovered from COVID-19. In DNA form, the CDR3 reads TGTGCCAGCAGCCCCCAGGGGGAACGCTATGGCTACACCTTC. This encodes CASSPQGERYGYTF.